This T cell receptor beta chain originates from a study of Ad26.COV2.S vaccination and SARS-CoV-2 variants. Here immunoSEQ multiplex PCR was the method, and the copy in TCRdb shows in-frame clones only, minus some. This sample has about 350,000 clones; 75% to 90% occur once, and the top ten carry approximately 5%. This sample's treatment: some 19 received Ad26.COV2.S at low or high dose, single or two shots; 5 received placebo; per-sample allocation not given. Following the first vaccine or placebo injection, samples were taken on day 63. The sequencing used peripheral blood, collected in a trial of Ad26.COV2.S vaccine versus placebo. The clonotype comes from a person between 18 and 65 years old who received the Ad26.COV2.S COVID-19 vaccine or a placebo.

In DNA, the CDR3 is TGTGCCAGCAGTGCTGGAGGGGACCGACGAAGCTCCTACGAGCAGTACTTC. It codes for CASSAGGDRRSSYEQYF. The chain joins TRBV6-1 to TRBJ2-7; D possibly corresponds to TRBD2 (6 bases). CDR1 and CDR2 (germline): MNHNS, SASEGT. Trimming pared 4 bases from V and 0 bases from J, leaving 19 bases between. The CDR3 consists of 17 residues.